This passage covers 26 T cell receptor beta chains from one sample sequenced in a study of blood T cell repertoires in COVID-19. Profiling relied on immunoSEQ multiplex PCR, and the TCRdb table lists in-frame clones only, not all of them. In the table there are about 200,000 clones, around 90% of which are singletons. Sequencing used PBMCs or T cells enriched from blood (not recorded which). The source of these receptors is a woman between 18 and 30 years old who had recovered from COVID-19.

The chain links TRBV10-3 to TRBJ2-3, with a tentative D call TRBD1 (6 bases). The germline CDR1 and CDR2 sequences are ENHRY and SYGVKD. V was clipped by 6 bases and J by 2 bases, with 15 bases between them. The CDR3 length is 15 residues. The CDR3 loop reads CAISPGQTLTDTQYF. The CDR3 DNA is TGTGCCATCAGCCCCGGACAGACCCTCACAGATACGCAGTATTTT.

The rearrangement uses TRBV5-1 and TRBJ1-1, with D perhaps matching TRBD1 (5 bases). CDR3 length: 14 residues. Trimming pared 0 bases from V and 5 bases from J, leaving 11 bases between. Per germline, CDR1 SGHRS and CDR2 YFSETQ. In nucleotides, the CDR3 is TGCGCCAGCAGCTTGGCAGGGCCGGAAACTGAAGCTTTCTTT. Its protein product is CASSLAGPETEAFF.

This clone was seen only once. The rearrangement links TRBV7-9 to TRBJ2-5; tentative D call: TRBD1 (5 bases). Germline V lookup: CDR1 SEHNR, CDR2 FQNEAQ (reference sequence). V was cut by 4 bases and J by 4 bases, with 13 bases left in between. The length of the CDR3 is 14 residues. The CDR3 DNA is TGTGCCAGCAGCTACGAGGCAGGGCCAGAGACCCAGTACTTC. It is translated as CASSYEAGPETQYF.

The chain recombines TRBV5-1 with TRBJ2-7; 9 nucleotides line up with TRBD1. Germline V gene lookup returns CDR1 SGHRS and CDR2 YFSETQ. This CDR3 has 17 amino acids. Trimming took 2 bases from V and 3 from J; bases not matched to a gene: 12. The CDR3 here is CASSFPGGQGSVYEQYF. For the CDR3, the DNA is TGCGCCAGCAGCTTCCCCGGGGGACAGGGATCGGTCTACGAGCAGTACTTC.

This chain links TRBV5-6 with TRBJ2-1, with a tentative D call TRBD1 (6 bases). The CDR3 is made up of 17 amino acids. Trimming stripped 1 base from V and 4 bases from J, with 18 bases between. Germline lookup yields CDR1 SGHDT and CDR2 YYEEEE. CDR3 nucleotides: TGTGCCAGCAGCTTGAGGAGGTTGGGGGCCCATTACAATGAGCAGTTCTTC. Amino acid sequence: CASSLRRLGAHYNEQFF.

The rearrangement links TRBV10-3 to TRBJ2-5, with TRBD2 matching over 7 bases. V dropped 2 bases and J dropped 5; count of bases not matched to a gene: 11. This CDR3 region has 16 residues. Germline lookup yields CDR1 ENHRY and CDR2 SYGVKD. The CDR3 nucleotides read TGTGCCATCAGTGAGAGTATGGGAGGGGAGACGGAGACCCAGTACTTC. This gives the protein CAISESMGGETETQYF.

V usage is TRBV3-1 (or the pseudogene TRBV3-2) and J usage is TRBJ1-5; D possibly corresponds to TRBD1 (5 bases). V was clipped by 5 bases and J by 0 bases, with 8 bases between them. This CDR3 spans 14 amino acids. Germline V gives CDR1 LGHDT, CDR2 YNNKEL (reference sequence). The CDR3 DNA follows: TGTGCCAGCAGCGACAGTCATAGCAATCAGCCCCAGCATTTT. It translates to CASSDSHSNQPQHF.

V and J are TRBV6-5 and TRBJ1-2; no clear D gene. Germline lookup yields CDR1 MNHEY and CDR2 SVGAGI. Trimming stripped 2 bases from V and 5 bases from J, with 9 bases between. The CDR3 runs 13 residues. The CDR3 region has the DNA TGTGCCAGCAGTTACCAGACGGAGTATGGCTACACCTTC. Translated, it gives CASSYQTEYGYTF.

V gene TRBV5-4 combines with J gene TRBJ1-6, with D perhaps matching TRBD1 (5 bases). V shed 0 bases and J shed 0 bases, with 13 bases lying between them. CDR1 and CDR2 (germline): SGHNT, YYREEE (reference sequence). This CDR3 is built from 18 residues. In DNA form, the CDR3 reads TGTGCCAGCAGCTTGGGGTCGCCCGACAGCTCCTATAATTCACCCCTCCACTTT. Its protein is CASSLGSPDSSYNSPLHF.

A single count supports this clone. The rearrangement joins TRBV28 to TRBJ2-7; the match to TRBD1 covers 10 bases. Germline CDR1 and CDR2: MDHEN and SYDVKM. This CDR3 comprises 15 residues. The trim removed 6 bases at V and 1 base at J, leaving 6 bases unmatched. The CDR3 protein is CASRSGTGVSYEQYF. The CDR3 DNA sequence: TGTGCCAGCAGAAGCGGGACAGGGGTTTCCTACGAGCAGTACTTC.

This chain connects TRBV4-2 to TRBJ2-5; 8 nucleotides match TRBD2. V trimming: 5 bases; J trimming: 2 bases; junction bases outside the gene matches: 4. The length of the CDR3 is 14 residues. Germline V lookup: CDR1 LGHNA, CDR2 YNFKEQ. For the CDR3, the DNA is TGTGCCAGCAGCGAAGCGGGGGTACAAGAGACCCAGTACTTC. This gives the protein CASSEAGVQETQYF.

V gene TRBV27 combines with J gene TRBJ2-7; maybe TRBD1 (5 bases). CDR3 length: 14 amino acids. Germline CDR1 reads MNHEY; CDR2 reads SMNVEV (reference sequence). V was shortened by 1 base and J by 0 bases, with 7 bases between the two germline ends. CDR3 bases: TGTGCCAGCAGTTTATTGGGGCCCTCCTACGAGCAGTACTTC. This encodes CASSLLGPSYEQYF.

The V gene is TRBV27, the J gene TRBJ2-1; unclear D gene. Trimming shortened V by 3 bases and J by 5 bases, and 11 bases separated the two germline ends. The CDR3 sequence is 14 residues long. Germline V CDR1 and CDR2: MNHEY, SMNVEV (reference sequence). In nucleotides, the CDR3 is TGTGCCAGCAGTTTCCGAGCAACCAACAATGAGCAGTTCTTC. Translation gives CASSFRATNNEQFF.

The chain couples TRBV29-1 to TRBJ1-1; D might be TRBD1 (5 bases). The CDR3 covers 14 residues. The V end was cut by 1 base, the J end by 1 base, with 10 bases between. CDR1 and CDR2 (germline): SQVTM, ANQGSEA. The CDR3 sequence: CSVEAPGGNTEAFF. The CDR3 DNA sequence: TGCAGCGTTGAAGCACCCGGGGGGAACACTGAAGCTTTCTTT. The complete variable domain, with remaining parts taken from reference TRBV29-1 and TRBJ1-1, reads SAVISQKPSRDICQRGTSLTIQCQVDSQVTMMFWYRQQPGQSLTLIATANQGSEATYESGFVIDKFPISRPNLTFSTLTVSNMSPEDSSIYLCSVEAPGGNTEAFFGQGTRLTVV.

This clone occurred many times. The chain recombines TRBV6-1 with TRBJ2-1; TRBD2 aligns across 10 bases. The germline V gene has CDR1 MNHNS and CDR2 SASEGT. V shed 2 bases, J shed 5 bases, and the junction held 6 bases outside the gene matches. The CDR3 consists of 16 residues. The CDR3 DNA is TGTGCCAGCAGTGAACTGAGCGGGGGGGCCCACAATGAGCAGTTCTTC. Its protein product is CASSELSGGAHNEQFF.

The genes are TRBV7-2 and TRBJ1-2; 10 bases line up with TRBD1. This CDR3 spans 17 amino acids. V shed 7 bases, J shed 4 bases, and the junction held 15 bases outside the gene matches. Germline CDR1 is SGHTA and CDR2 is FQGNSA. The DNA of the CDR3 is TGTGCCAGCACCGGGTCGTCGGGGACAGGGGCCTTCTATGGCTACACCTTC. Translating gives CASTGSSGTGAFYGYTF.

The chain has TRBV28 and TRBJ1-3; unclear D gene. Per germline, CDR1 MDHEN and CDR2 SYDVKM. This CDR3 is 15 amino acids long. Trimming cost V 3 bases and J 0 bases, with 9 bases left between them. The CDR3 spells CASSFYRSSGNTIYF. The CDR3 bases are TGTGCCAGCAGTTTCTATAGGAGCTCTGGAAACACCATATATTTT.

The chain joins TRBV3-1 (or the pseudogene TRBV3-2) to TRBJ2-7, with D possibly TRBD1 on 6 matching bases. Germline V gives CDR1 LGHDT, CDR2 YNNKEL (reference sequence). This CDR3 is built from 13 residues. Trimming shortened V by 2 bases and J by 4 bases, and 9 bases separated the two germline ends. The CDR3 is CASSQLGQYEQYF. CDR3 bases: TGTGCCAGCAGCCAATTAGGACAGTACGAGCAGTACTTC.

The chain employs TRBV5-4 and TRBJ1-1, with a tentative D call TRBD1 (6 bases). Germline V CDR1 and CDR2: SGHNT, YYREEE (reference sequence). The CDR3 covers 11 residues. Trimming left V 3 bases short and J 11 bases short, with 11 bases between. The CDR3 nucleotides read TGTGCCAGCAGCTGGGGACAAGAGGCTTTCTTT. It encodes CASSWGQEAFF.

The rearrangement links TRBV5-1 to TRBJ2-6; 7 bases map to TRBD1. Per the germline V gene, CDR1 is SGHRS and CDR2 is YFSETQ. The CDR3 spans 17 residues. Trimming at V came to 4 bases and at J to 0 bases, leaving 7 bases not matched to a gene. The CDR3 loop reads CASSPGRGSSGANVLTF. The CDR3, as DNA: TGCGCCAGCAGCCCGGGCAGGGGGAGCTCTGGGGCCAACGTCCTGACTTTC.

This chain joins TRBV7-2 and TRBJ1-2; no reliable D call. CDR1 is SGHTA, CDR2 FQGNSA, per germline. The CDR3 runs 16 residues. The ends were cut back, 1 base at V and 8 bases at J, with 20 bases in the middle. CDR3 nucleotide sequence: TGTGCCAGCAGCTTAGGAGTTACGGAGGGATTTCGGGGCTACACCTTC. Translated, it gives CASSLGVTEGFRGYTF.

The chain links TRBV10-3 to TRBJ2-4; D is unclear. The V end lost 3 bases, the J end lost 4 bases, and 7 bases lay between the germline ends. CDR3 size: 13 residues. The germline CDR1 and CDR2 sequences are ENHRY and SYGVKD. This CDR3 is CAISDTAKNIQYF. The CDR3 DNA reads TGTGCCATCAGTGATACAGCTAAAAACATTCAGTACTTC.

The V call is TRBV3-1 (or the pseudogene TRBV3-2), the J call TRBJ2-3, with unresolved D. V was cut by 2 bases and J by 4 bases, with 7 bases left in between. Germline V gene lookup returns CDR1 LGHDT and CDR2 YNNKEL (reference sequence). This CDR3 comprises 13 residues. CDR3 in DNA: TGTGCCAGCAGCCAACTCTACTCAGATACGCAGTATTTT. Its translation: CASSQLYSDTQYF.

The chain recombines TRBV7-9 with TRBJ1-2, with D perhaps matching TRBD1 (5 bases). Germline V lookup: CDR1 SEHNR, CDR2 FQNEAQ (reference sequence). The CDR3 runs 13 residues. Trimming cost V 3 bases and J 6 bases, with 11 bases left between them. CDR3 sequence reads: CASSFGGGDGYTF. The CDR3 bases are TGTGCCAGCAGCTTTGGGGGAGGAGATGGCTACACCTTC.

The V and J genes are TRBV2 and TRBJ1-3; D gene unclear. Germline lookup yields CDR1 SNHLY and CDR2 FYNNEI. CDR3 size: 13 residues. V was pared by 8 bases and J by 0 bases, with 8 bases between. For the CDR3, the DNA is TGTGCCAGCTCGACTTACTCTGGAAACACCATATATTTT. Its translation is CASSTYSGNTIYF.

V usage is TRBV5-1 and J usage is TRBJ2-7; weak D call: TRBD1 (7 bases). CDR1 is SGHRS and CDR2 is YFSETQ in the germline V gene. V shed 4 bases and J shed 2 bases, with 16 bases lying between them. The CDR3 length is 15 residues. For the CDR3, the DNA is TGCGCCAGCAGCGGAGGGCAGGGGGGTACCTACGAGCAGTACTTC. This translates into CASSGGQGGTYEQYF.